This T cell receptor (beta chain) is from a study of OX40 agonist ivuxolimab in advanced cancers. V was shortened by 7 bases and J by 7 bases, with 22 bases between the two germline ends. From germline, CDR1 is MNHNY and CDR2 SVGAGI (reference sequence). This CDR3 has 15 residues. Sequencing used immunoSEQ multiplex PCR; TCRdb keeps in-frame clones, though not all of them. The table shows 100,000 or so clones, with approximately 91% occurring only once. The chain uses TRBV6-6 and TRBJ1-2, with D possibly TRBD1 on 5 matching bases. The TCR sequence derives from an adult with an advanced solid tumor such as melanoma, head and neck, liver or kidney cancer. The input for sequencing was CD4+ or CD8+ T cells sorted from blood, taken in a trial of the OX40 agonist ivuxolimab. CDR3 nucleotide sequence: TGTGCCAGCACCCACGAAGGGGTTTCTATACGTGGCTACACCTTC. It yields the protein CASTHEGVSIRGYTF.